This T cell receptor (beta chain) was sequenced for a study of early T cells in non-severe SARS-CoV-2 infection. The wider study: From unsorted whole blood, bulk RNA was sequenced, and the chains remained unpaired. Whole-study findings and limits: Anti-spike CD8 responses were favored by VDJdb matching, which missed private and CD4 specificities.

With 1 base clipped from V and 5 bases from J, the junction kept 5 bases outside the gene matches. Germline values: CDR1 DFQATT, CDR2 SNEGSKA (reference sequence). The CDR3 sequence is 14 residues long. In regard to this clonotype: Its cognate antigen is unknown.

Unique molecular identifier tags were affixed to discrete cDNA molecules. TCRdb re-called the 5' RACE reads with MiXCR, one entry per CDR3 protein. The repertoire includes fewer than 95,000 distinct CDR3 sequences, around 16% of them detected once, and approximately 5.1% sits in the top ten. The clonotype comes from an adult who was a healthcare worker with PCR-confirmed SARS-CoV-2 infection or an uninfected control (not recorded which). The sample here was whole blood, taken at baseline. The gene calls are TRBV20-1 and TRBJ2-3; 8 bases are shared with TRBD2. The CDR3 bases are TGCAGTGCTAGAGTAGGGGCGGGAGGAGATACGCAGTATTTT. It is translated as CSARVGAGGDTQYF.